This is a list of T cell receptor beta chains from one sample in a study of blood T cell repertoires in COVID-19. Assay used: immunoSEQ multiplex PCR; TCRdb lists only in-frame clones, some missing. In the table there are roughly 380,000 clones, 70% to 90% of which are singletons. Sequencing was performed on peripheral blood. These receptors all stem from a woman between 40 and 55 years old with COVID-19, enrolled during active disease. Each CDR3 is given with its conserved first and last residue. The order of the fields is D gene, J gene, V gene, clone size, CDR3 protein, CDR3 DNA. D genes are given only for firm matches. Expanded clones get a size class; other rows say once, few or many, or leave the size out.

TRBD1 | TRBJ2-6 | TRBV30 | - | CAWSPWGMTGWSSGANVLTF | TGTGCCTGGAGTCCGTGGGGAATGACAGGGTGGTCCTCTGGGGCCAACGTCCTGACTTTC
- | TRBJ2-1 | TRBV7-9 | once | CASSHSDRNNEQFF | TGTGCCAGCAGCCATTCCGACAGAAACAATGAGCAGTTCTTC
- | TRBJ1-3 | TRBV28 | few | CASSVTGLGNTIYF | TGTGCCAGCAGTGTAACAGGGCTCGGAAACACCATATATTTT
TRBD1 | TRBJ1-6 | TRBV9 | - | CASSVAGQGQGSPLHF | TGTGCCAGCAGCGTAGCCGGACAGGGGCAGGGTTCACCCCTCCACTTT
TRBD1 | TRBJ1-3 | TRBV6-6 | - | CASFRQGAGNTIYF | TGTGCCAGCTTCCGACAGGGGGCTGGAAACACCATATATTTT
- | TRBJ2-3 | TRBV3-1/TRBV3-2 | - | CASSLKGGISTDTQYF | TGTGCCAGCAGCCTCAAGGGGGGGATCAGCACAGATACGCAGTATTTT
TRBD2 | TRBJ2-5 | TRBV2 | - | CASSRLAGGKRETQYF | TGTGCCAGCAGTAGACTAGCGGGAGGAAAGAGAGAGACCCAGTACTTC
- | TRBJ1-2 | TRBV18 | - | CASSPDSNYGYTF | TGCGCCAGCTCACCCGACAGCAACTATGGCTACACCTTC
- | TRBJ1-4 | TRBV7-9 | - | CASSPPGRGNEKLFF | TGTGCCAGCAGCCCCCCCGGACGGGGGAATGAAAAACTGTTTTTT
- | TRBJ1-6 | TRBV4-1 | - | CASSQDRGRVGSPLHF | TGCGCCAGCAGCCAAGATCGCGGCAGGGTGGGATCACCCCTCCACTTT
TRBD2 | TRBJ2-1 | TRBV5-4 | - | CASSLTGEGRDNEQFF | TGTGCCAGCAGCTTGACGGGGGAGGGCCGCGACAATGAGCAGTTCTTC
TRBD1 | TRBJ2-1 | TRBV11-3 | - | CASSLERGGGEQFF | TGTGCCAGCAGCTTAGAGAGAGGGGGCGGTGAGCAGTTCTTC
- | TRBJ1-1 | TRBV12-3/TRBV12-4 | - | CASSLRVGTEAFF | TGTGCCAGCAGCCTCAGGGTTGGCACTGAAGCTTTCTTT
TRBD1 | TRBJ2-6 | TRBV6-5 | - | CASSSQGTGANVLTF | TGTGCCAGCAGTTCACAGGGGACTGGGGCCAACGTCCTGACTTTC
TRBD1 | TRBJ1-5 | TRBV23-1 | - | CASTETGAGSNQPQHF | TGCGCCAGCACGGAAACAGGGGCGGGTAGCAATCAGCCCCAGCATTTT
- | TRBJ1-1 | TRBV6-6 | - | CASSFTGEAFF | TGTGCCAGCAGCTTCACAGGGGAAGCTTTCTTT
- | TRBJ2-7 | TRBV6-5 | - | CASSSVDGSGEQYF | TGTGCCAGCAGTTCCGTAGACGGGAGCGGCGAGCAGTACTTC
- | TRBJ2-1 | TRBV30 | - | CAGWNRGNEQFF | TGTGCCGGGTGGAACCGAGGGAATGAGCAGTTCTTC
- | TRBJ1-2 | TRBV5-1 | once | CASSLDRDYGYTF | TGCGCCAGCAGCTTGGACCGGGACTATGGCTACACCTTC
TRBD1 | TRBJ2-7 | TRBV5-1 | - | CASSSFTGAQGDEQYF | TGCGCCAGCAGCTCCTTTACCGGGGCCCAGGGGGACGAGCAGTACTTC
- | TRBJ2-2 | TRBV12-3/TRBV12-4 | - | CASSLRTAGELFF | TGTGCCAGCAGTTTACGCACTGCCGGGGAGCTGTTTTTT
- | TRBJ1-4 | TRBV6-5 | - | CASLGARGSNEKLFF | TGTGCCAGCCTTGGGGCGCGGGGGTCGAATGAAAAACTGTTTTTT
- | TRBJ1-1 | TRBV28 | - | CASDTRGGNTEAFF | TGTGCCAGCGATACCAGAGGGGGGAACACTGAAGCTTTCTTT
TRBD2 | TRBJ2-7 | TRBV7-8 | - | CASSRSGSTYEQYF | TGTGCCAGCAGCCGTAGCGGGAGTACTTACGAGCAGTACTTC
TRBD1 | TRBJ1-3 | TRBV4-3 | - | CASSQDMTGGNANTIYF | TGCGCCAGCAGCCAAGATATGACAGGGGGCAACGCGAACACCATATATTTT
TRBD1 | TRBJ1-6 | TRBV7-2 | - | CASSLQTGGGSPLHF | TGTGCCAGCAGCCTTCAGACAGGGGGAGGATCACCCCTCCACTTT
TRBD1 | TRBJ2-5 | TRBV2 | - | CASSFGQGVYF | TGTGCCAGCAGTTTCGGACAGGGAGTCTACTTC
- | TRBJ1-3 | TRBV25-1 | - | CASSLRSGYGNTIYF | TGTGCCAGCAGTTTGAGGAGTGGGTACGGAAACACCATATATTTT
- | TRBJ2-7 | TRBV18 | - | CASSPTLTGYYEQYF | TGTGCCAGCTCACCGACGTTAACAGGCTACTACGAGCAGTACTTC
TRBD2 | TRBJ2-5 | TRBV13 | - | CASSPRTSGGETQYF | TGTGCCAGCAGCCCCAGGACTAGCGGGGGAGAGACCCAGTACTTC
TRBD1 | TRBJ1-6 | TRBV19 | - | CASSLLTGGANSPLHF | TGTGCCAGTAGCCTTTTAACAGGGGGAGCCAATTCACCCCTCCACTTT
- | TRBJ2-5 | TRBV7-9 | - | CASSLVLAAQYF | TGTGCCAGCAGCTTAGTTCTTGCGGCCCAGTACTTC
TRBD1 | TRBJ1-5 | TRBV18 | once | CASSPPLTGHQPQHF | TGTGCCAGCTCACCACCGCTGACAGGGCATCAGCCCCAGCATTTT
- | TRBJ2-1 | TRBV7-9 | - | CASSNSAGFNYNEQFF | TGTGCCAGCAGCAACAGTGCAGGGTTTAACTACAATGAGCAGTTCTTC
- | TRBJ1-1 | TRBV4-1 | - | CASSRSDPGTEAFF | TGCGCCAGCAGCCGGTCGGATCCGGGGACTGAAGCTTTCTTT
- | TRBJ1-2 | TRBV27 | - | CASSLSGGPNYGYTF | TGTGCCAGCAGTTTATCGGGAGGGCCCAACTATGGCTACACCTTC
- | TRBJ1-1 | TRBV14 | - | CASSPIRTNTEAFF | TGTGCCAGCAGCCCTATACGGACTAACACTGAAGCTTTCTTT
- | TRBJ1-1 | TRBV5-5 | - | CASSPTGVNTEAFF | TGTGCCAGCAGCCCGACAGGCGTGAACACTGAAGCTTTCTTT
- | TRBJ1-2 | TRBV19 | - | CASSIPRGTNYGYTF | TGTGCCAGTAGTATTCCTCGGGGGACCAACTATGGCTACACCTTC
- | TRBJ1-1 | TRBV5-4 | - | CASRVERARSTEAFF | TGTGCCAGCAGGGTTGAGAGGGCGCGGAGCACTGAAGCTTTCTTT
- | TRBJ2-5 | TRBV11-3 | - | CASSRSSRETQYF | TGTGCCAGCAGTAGGAGCTCGAGAGAGACCCAGTACTTC
TRBD2 | TRBJ2-5 | TRBV7-9 | - | CASLPRGGAQETQYF | TGTGCCAGCCTCCCCCGCGGGGGGGCCCAGGAGACCCAGTACTTC
TRBD2 | TRBJ2-7 | TRBV28 | - | CASSLPPAGWKYEQYF | TGTGCCAGCAGTCTCCCCCCAGCGGGATGGAAGTACGAGCAGTACTTC
TRBD2 | TRBJ2-7 | TRBV5-4 | - | CASSLLGGGGEQYF | TGTGCCAGCAGCTTGCTTGGCGGGGGAGGCGAGCAGTACTTC
TRBD1 | TRBJ1-5 | TRBV6-1 | - | CASSEGAGGGQPQHF | TGTGCCAGCAGTGAAGGGGCAGGGGGCGGTCAGCCCCAGCATTTT
- | TRBJ2-2 | TRBV3-1/TRBV3-2 | - | CASSPNLSGTGELFF | TGTGCCAGCAGTCCGAATCTTTCCGGTACCGGGGAGCTGTTTTTT
TRBD1 | TRBJ2-3 | TRBV10-1 | once | CARTGGVDTQYF | TGCGCCAGGACAGGGGGTGTGGATACGCAGTATTTT
- | TRBJ1-2 | TRBV7-2 | - | CASSLGGEYGYTF | TGTGCCAGCAGCTTAGGGGGGGAGTATGGCTACACCTTC
TRBD1 | TRBJ2-6 | TRBV9 | - | CASSATTTGSGANVLTF | TGTGCCAGCAGCGCTACAACGACAGGGTCTGGGGCCAACGTCCTGACTTTC
- | TRBJ1-1 | TRBV5-4 | - | CASSAKTAISEAFF | TGTGCCAGCAGCGCAAAGACAGCGATCTCGGAAGCTTTCTTT
TRBD1 | TRBJ1-1 | TRBV6-5 | - | CASSYAQGFGTEAFF | TGTGCCAGCAGTTACGCACAGGGGTTCGGCACTGAAGCTTTCTTT
TRBD2 | TRBJ2-7 | TRBV27 | - | CASSPYLAGRAGEQYF | TGTGCCAGCAGTCCCTACCTCGCCGGGAGGGCCGGTGAGCAGTACTTC
TRBD1 | TRBJ2-7 | TRBV10-3 | - | CAIKSSGTGNEQYF | TGTGCCATCAAGAGTTCCGGGACAGGGAACGAGCAGTACTTC
- | TRBJ2-3 | TRBV7-9 | once | CASSLEGLLSSTDTQYF | TGTGCCAGCAGCTTAGAGGGACTCCTCTCGAGCACAGATACGCAGTATTTT